The 10 T cell receptor beta chains reported below all come from one sample, sequenced in a study of CD8 T cells in Susac syndrome. An input of roughly 0.5 to 1 ug of RNA was subjected to reverse transcription using random hexamers. TCRdb processed the immunoSEQ multiplex PCR reads anew with MiXCR; each CDR3 protein has one entry. This table has some 190,000 distinct CDR3 sequences, 90% to 96% appearing once. Sequencing input: CD4+ T cells from PBMCs. The receptors stem from a human donor with multiple sclerosis.

CDR3 in DNA: TGTGCCACCAGCTCCGGCGGGGACTACTCCTACGAGCAGTACTTC. Protein product: CATSSGGDYSYEQYF. This chain joins TRBV15 and TRBJ2-7; 7 nucleotides agree with TRBD2. The trim removed 5 bases at V and 0 bases at J, leaving 7 bases unmatched. Germline CDR1 is LNHNV and CDR2 is YYDKDF (reference sequence). This CDR3 spans 15 amino acids.

The chain is built from TRBV6-2 or TRBV6-3 and TRBJ1-2; tentative D call: TRBD1 (5 bases). V was shortened by 4 bases and J by 8 bases, with 17 bases between the two germline ends. Germline CDR1 MNHEY, CDR2 SVGEGT. This CDR3 contains 14 residues. The CDR3 spells CASSFATGQGGYTF. The CDR3 DNA reads TGTGCCAGCAGTTTCGCCACGGGGCAAGGAGGCTACACCTTC.

The V call is TRBV7-8, the J call TRBJ2-5; a possible D gene is TRBD2 (5 bases). The CDR3 is 15 residues long. Trimming cost V 2 bases and J 3 bases, with 13 bases left between them. The germline CDR1 and CDR2 sequences are SGHVS and FQNEAQ. CDR3 amino acids: CASSLPRTVKETQYF. CDR3 sequence (DNA): TGTGCCAGCAGCTTACCTCGGACTGTAAAAGAGACCCAGTACTTC.

This clonotype was seen a single time. V usage is TRBV19 and J usage is TRBJ2-2; D is ambiguous. CDR1 LNHDA and CDR2 SQIVND come from the germline V gene (reference sequence). The V end was cut by 3 bases, the J end by 3 bases, with 8 bases between. This CDR3 is built from 14 residues. In DNA, the CDR3 is TGTGCCAGTAGTATTCTAAAGGACACCGGGGAGCTGTTTTTT. Protein sequence: CASSILKDTGELFF. Looking up the rest from reference TRBV19 and TRBJ2-2 gives the full variable domain: DGGITQSPKYLFRKEGQNVTLSCEQNLNHDAMYWYRQDPGQGLRLIYYSQIVNDFQKGDIAEGYSVSREKKESFPLTVTSAQKNPTAFYLCASSILKDTGELFFGEGSRLTVL.

The chain uses TRBV30 and TRBJ2-3; 8 nucleotides agree with TRBD2. CDR1 and CDR2 from the germline V gene are GTSNPN and SVGIG (reference sequence). With V trimmed by 0 bases and J by 2 bases, 7 bases remained unmatched. The CDR3 extends over 16 amino acids. The CDR3 here is CAWSVAGGGHTDTQYF. The CDR3 coding sequence is TGTGCCTGGAGTGTAGCTGGCGGGGGGCACACAGATACGCAGTATTTT. The variable domain in full, completed from reference TRBV30 and TRBJ2-3, reads SQTIHQWPATLVQPVGSPLSLECTVEGTSNPNLYWYRQAAGRGLQLLFYSVGIGQISSEVPQNLSASRPQDRQFILSSKKLLLSDSGFYLCAWSVAGGGHTDTQYFGPGTRLTVL.

V and J are TRBV28 and TRBJ2-3; D unresolved. The V end lost 6 bases, the J end lost 4 bases, and 14 bases lay between the germline ends. CDR3 length: 14 amino acids. CDR1 and CDR2 from the germline V gene are MDHEN and SYDVKM. CDR3 nucleotides: TGTGCCAGCAGCAATGGCCTTCGGGCAGATACGCAGTATTTT. Its protein is CASSNGLRADTQYF.

This chain joins TRBV10-3 and TRBJ2-6; D might be TRBD1 or TRBD2, each matching 6 bases. V dropped 11 bases and J dropped 0 bases, with 20 bases sitting between them. This CDR3 is 17 amino acids long. CDR1 is ENHRY and CDR2 is SYGVKD in the germline V gene. The DNA of the CDR3 is TGTGCCCCCCAACGTGGGGGGCGTAGCTCTGGGGCCAACGTCCTGACTTTC. It yields the protein CAPQRGGRSSGANVLTF.

The rearrangement joins TRBV7-2 to TRBJ2-7; D unresolved. The CDR3 contains 13 residues. Trimming pared 5 bases from V and 3 bases from J, leaving 11 bases between. The germline V gene has CDR1 SGHTA and CDR2 FQGNSA. CDR3 nucleotides: TGTGCCAGCAGCGCCCGGGCCTTCTACGAGCAGTACTTC. This codes for CASSARAFYEQYF. The entire variable domain, with the rest obtained from reference TRBV7-2 and TRBJ2-7, is as follows: GAGVSQSPSNKVTEKGKDVELRCDPISGHTALYWYRQSLGQGLEFLIYFQGNSAPDKSGLPSDRFSAERTGGSVSTLTIQRTQQEDSAVYLCASSARAFYEQYFGPGTRLTVT.

The V and J genes are TRBV20-1 and TRBJ2-5; 12 positions match TRBD2. CDR1 and CDR2 (germline): DFQATT, SNEGSKA (reference sequence). The length of the CDR3 is 12 residues. V lost 4 bases and J lost 14; bases outside the gene matches: 8. The chain's CDR3 is CSATPGLAGCYF. As DNA, the CDR3 is TGCAGTGCTACACCGGGACTAGCGGGCTGCTACTTC.

The J gene is TRBJ1-2, the V gene TRBV6-5, with D unclear. Trimming shortened V by 6 bases and J by 6 bases, and 14 bases separated the two germline ends. This CDR3 contains 13 residues. Germline CDR1 is MNHEY and CDR2 is SVGAGI. CDR3 in DNA: TGTGCCAGCAGGCGAAATTCCCAGAATGGCTACACCTTC. It translates to CASRRNSQNGYTF.